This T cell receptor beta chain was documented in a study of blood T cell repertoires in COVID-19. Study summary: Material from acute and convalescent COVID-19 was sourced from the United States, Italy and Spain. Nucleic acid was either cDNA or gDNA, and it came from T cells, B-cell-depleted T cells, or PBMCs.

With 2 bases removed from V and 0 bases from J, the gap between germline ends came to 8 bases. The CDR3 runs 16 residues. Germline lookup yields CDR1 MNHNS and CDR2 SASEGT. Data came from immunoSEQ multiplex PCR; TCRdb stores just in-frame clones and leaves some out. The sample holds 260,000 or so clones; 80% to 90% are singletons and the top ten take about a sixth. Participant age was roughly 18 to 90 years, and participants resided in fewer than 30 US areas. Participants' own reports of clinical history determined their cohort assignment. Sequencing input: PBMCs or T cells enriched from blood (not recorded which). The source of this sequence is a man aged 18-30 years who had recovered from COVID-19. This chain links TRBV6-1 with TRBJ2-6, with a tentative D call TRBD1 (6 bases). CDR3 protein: CASSELRGSGANVLTF. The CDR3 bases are TGTGCCAGCAGTGAACTCAGGGGCTCTGGGGCCAACGTCCTGACTTTC.